The clone carrying this T cell receptor (beta chain) was observed once. This record belongs to a study of blood T cell repertoires in COVID-19. On the study more broadly: The cDNA or gDNA used as material had been derived from T cells, B-cell-depleted T cells, or PBMCs.

Participant ages covered roughly 18 to 89 years across about 22 US areas. Recovered status applied to Cohort 3 donors who had two consecutive negative PCRs. It also applied to those with clearance or with symptom resolution. Germline V gene data show CDR1 as SGHRS and CDR2 as YFSETQ. The CDR3 consists of 15 residues. The trim removed 4 bases at V and 4 bases at J, leaving 8 bases unmatched. TCRdb's table, derived via immunoSEQ multiplex PCR, lists solely in-frame clones and lacks some. The sample holds roughly 300,000 clones; roughly 87% are singletons and the top ten take approximately 0.99%. This sequence was found in a woman aged 30 to 39 who had recovered from COVID-19. This chain links TRBV5-1 with TRBJ1-1, with 9 bases lining up with TRBD1. The specimen was PBMCs or T cells enriched from blood (not recorded which). This chain's CDR3 is CASSITGTGSTEAFF. Written as DNA, the CDR3 is TGCGCCAGCAGCATTACCGGGACAGGGAGCACTGAAGCTTTCTTT.